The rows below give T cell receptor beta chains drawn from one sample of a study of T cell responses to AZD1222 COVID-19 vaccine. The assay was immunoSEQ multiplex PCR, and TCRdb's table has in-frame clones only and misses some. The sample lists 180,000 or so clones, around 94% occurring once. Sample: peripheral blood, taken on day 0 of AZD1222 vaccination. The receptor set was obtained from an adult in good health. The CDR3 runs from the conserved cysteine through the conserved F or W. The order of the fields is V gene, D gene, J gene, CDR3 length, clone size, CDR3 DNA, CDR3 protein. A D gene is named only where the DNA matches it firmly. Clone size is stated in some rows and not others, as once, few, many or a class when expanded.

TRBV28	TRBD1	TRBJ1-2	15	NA	TGTGCCAGCAGTTGGGGACAGGGACAACCATATGGCTACACCTTC	CASSWGQGQPYGYTF
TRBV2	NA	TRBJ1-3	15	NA	TGTGCCAGCAGTGATCTGGAATCAACTGGAAACACCATATATTTT	CASSDLESTGNTIYF
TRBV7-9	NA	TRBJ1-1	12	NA	TGTGCCAGCAGCTTAGATGTGACTGAAGCTTTCTTT	CASSLDVTEAFF
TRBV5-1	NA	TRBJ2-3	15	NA	TGCGCCAGCAGCTTGGCCCCGGGGAGCACAGATACGCAGTATTTT	CASSLAPGSTDTQYF
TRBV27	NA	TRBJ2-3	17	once	TGTGCCAGCAGTACCCCCGGGACCCTAAAGGGAACAGATACGCAGTATTTT	CASSTPGTLKGTDTQYF
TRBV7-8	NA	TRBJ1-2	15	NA	TGTGCCAGCAGCTTAGGGAAGGGACACCACTATGGCTACACCTTC	CASSLGKGHHYGYTF
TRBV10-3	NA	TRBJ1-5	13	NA	TGTGCCATCAGGGATGACAGCAATCAGCCCCAGCATTTT	CAIRDDSNQPQHF
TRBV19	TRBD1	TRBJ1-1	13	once	TGTGCCAGTAGTATAGGACAGGGAGGTAAAGCTTTCTTT	CASSIGQGGKAFF
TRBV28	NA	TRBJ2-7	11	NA	TGTGCCAGCAGTTCCCCCTACGAGCAGTACTTC	CASSSPYEQYF
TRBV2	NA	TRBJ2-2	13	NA	TGTGCCAGCAGGATAGGCGACACCGGGGAGCTGTTTTTT	CASRIGDTGELFF
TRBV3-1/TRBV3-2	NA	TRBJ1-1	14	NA	TGTGCCAGCAGCCACGCCCTGGCCAGCAGAGAAGCTTTCTTT	CASSHALASREAFF
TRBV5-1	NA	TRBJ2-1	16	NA	TGCGCCAGCAGCCTTTGGGCGGCCAGCTCCTACAATGAGCAGTTCTTC	CASSLWAASSYNEQFF
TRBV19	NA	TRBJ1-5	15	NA	TGTGCCAGTAGCGACAGGATACTTTTCAATCAGCCCCAGCATTTT	CASSDRILFNQPQHF
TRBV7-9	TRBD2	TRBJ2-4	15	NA	TGTGCCAGCAGCTTCCTTGGCGGGAGGAAAAACATTCAGTACTTC	CASSFLGGRKNIQYF
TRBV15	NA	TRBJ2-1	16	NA	TGTGCCACCAGCAGAGCGCTGGGGGGCTCCTACAATGAGCAGTTCTTC	CATSRALGGSYNEQFF
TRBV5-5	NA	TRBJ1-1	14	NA	TGTGCCAGCAGCTTGGGACCCTGGAACACTGAAGCTTTCTTT	CASSLGPWNTEAFF
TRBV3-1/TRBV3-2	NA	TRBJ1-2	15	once	TGTGCCAGCAGCCAACTTGCGGGAGCTAACTATGGCTACACCTTC	CASSQLAGANYGYTF
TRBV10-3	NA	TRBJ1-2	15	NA	TGTGCCATCAGTGAGGAGGATATGGGAATCTATGGCTACACCTTC	CAISEEDMGIYGYTF
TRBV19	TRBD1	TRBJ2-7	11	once	TGTGCCAGTAGTAGGACAGGCGAGCAGTACTTC	CASSRTGEQYF
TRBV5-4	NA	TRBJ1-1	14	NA	TGTGCCAGCAGCCCTGCGTTGGGGGGAACTGAAGCTTTCTTT	CASSPALGGTEAFF
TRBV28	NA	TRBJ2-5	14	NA	TGTGCCAGCAGTCGGACGGAATCTGGGGTGACCCAGTACTTC	CASSRTESGVTQYF
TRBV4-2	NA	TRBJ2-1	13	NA	TGTGCCAGCAGCCACCGAGTTGGGACAGAGCAGTTCTTC	CASSHRVGTEQFF
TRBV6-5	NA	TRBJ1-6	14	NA	TGTGCCAGCTATTTAAGCTCCTATAATTCACCCCTCCACTTT	CASYLSSYNSPLHF
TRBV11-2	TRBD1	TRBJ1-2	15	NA	TGTGCCAGCAGCTTATTCATACAGGGGGCGAATGGCTACACCTTC	CASSLFIQGANGYTF
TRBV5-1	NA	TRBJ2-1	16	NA	TGCGCCAGCACCCTAGGGACGGCCTTAATCTACAATGAGCAGTTCTTC	CASTLGTALIYNEQFF
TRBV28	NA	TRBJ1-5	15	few	TGTGCCAGCAGTTACCGTGGGGGGCTTAATCAGCCCCAGCATTTT	CASSYRGGLNQPQHF
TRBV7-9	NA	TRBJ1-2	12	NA	TGTGCCAGCAGCTCGACAGACTATGGCTACACCTTC	CASSSTDYGYTF
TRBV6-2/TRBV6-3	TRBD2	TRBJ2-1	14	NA	TGTGCCAGCAGTTACGGACTAGGCCCAGGGGAGCAGTTCTTC	CASSYGLGPGEQFF
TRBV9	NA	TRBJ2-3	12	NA	TGTGCCAGCAGCGATCTCCGTGGTACGCAGTATTTT	CASSDLRGTQYF
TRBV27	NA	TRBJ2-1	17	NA	TGTGCCAGCACCCGGATTTTAGAGAAGGAGACCTACAATGAGCAGTTCTTC	CASTRILEKETYNEQFF
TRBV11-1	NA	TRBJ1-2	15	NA	TGTGCCAGCAGCTTAGCCCGGACCTCTAACTATGGCTACACCTTC	CASSLARTSNYGYTF
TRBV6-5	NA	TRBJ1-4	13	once	TGTGCCAGCAGGGCCGAGTTAGAGGAAAAACTGTTTTTT	CASRAELEEKLFF
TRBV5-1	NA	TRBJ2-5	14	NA	TGCGCCAGCAGAACGTCGGTCCACCAAGAGACCCAGTACTTC	CASRTSVHQETQYF
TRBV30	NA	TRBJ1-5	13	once	TGTGCCTGGAGTGTACAGCCTCATCAGCCCCAGCATTTT	CAWSVQPHQPQHF
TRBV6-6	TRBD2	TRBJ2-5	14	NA	TGTGCCAGCAGTTACGCGGGGGGCCAAGAGACCCAGTACTTC	CASSYAGGQETQYF
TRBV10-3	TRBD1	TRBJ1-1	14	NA	TGTGCCATCAGTGACAGGGGGATGAACACTGAAGCTTTCTTT	CAISDRGMNTEAFF
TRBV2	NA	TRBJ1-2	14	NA	TGTGCCAGCAGTGAAGGACAGACTAACTATGGCTACACCTTC	CASSEGQTNYGYTF
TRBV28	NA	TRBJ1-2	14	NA	TGTGCCAGCAGTTTATTGAGGGGGGACTATGGCTACACCTTC	CASSLLRGDYGYTF
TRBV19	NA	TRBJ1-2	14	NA	TGTGCCAGTAGTCTATATAAGGGTTACTATGGCTACACCTTC	CASSLYKGYYGYTF
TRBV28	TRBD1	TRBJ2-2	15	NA	TGTGCCAGCAGTCTGGAGACAGGGGTGTCCGGGGAGCTGTTTTTT	CASSLETGVSGELFF
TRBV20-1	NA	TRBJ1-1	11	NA	TGCAGTGCTAGCGGGGGGATTGAAGCTTTCTTT	CSASGGIEAFF
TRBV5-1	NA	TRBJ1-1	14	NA	TGCGCCAGCAGCTTTGGGGCGTCCGGCACTGAAGCTTTCTTT	CASSFGASGTEAFF
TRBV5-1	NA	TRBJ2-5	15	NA	TGCGCCAGCAGCTGGCCGACTAGAATGGAAGAGACCCAGTACTTC	CASSWPTRMEETQYF
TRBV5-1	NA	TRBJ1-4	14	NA	TGCGCCAGCAGTAGTACAGACCTTAATGAAAAACTGTTTTTT	CASSSTDLNEKLFF
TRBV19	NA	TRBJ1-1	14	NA	TGTGCCAGTAGTATTCGGGTCGGGAACACTGAAGCTTTCTTT	CASSIRVGNTEAFF
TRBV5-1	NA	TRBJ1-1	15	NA	TGCGCCAGCAGCTCCAAACAGGGCGGGAACACTGAAGCTTTCTTT	CASSSKQGGNTEAFF
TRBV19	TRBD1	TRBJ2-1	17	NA	TGTGCCAGTAGTATAGGGGGCTACAGGGGGGACCGCAATGAGCAGTTCTTC	CASSIGGYRGDRNEQFF
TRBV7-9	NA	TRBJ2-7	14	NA	TGTGCCAGCAGCTTAGCGTCTAACTCCTACGAGCAGTACTTC	CASSLASNSYEQYF